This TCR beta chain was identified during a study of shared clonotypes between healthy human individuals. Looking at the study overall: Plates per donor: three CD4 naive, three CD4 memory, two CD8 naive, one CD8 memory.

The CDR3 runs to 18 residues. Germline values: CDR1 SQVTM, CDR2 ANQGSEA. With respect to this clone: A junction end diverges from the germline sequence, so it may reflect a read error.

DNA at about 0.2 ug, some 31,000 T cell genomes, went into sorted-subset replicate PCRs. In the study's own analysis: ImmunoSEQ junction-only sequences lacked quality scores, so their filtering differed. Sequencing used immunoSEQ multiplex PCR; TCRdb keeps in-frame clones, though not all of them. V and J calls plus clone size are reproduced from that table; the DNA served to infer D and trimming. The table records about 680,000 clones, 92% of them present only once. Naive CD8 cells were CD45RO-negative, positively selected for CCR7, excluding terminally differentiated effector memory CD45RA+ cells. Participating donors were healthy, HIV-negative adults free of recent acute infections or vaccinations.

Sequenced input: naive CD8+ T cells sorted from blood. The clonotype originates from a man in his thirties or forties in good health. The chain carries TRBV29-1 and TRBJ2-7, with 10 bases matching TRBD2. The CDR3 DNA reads TGCAGCGTTGAAGAAGGTGGCAGCGGGAGGGCCCGGTCCTCCGAGCAGTACTTC. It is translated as CSVEEGGSGRARSSEQYF.